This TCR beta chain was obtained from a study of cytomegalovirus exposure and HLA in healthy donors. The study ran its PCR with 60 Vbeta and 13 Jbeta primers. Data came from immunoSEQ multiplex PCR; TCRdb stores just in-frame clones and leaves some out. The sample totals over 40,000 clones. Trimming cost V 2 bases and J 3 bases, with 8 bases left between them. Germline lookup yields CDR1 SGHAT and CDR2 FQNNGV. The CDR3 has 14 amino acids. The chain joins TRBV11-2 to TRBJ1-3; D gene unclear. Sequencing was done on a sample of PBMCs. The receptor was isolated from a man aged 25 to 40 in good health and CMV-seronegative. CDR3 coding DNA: TGTGCCAGCAGCTTATCCCGGGGTGGAAACACCATATATTTT. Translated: CASSLSRGGNTIYF.